The next 22 T cell receptor beta chains were all read from a single sample in a study of shared clonotypes between healthy human individuals. CD45RO negativity and positive selection for CCR7 defined naive CD8 cells, a population that excluded terminally differentiated effector memory CD45RA+ cells. Some clones are missing from TCRdb's copy, which holds only in-frame ones; the method was immunoSEQ multiplex PCR. In the table there are hundreds of thousands of clones, 95% to 97% of which are singletons. The sample consisted of naive CD8+ T cells sorted from blood. These receptor sequences come from a woman between 25 and 40 years old in good health.

The V and J genes are TRBV10-3 and TRBJ2-7, with 7 nucleotides matching TRBD2. Unmatched junction bases numbered 8, after V lost 0 bases and J lost 3 bases. This CDR3 has 16 amino acids. Germline assignment: CDR1 ENHRY and CDR2 SYGVKD. In nucleotides, the CDR3 is TGTGCCATCAGTGAGTCGGGGCCGCGCGGGGGCTACGAGCAGTACTTC. It yields the protein CAISESGPRGGYEQYF.

The chain employs TRBV14 and TRBJ2-2, with D unresolved. Trimming took 1 base from V and 2 from J, leaving 8 bases between them. The CDR3 contains 15 residues. Germline V CDR1 and CDR2: SGHDN, FVKESK. For the CDR3, the DNA is TGTGCCAGCAGCCAAGTAACAGCTAACACCGGGGAGCTGTTTTTT. Its protein is CASSQVTANTGELFF.

This chain links TRBV28 with TRBJ1-5, with D perhaps TRBD1 (5 bases). Trimming stripped 1 base from V and 9 bases from J, with 10 bases between. From germline, CDR1 is MDHEN and CDR2 SYDVKM. The CDR3 contains 13 residues. The CDR3 DNA reads as TGTGCCAGCAGTTTATTAGCGGGGCGGCCCCAGCATTTT. Amino acid sequence: CASSLLAGRPQHF. The full variable domain, completed using reference TRBV28 and TRBJ1-5, is DVKVTQSSRYLVKRTGEKVFLECVQDMDHENMFWYRQDPGLGLRLIYFSYDVKMKEKGDIPEGYSVSREKKERFSLILESASTNQTSMYLCASSLLAGRPQHFGDGTRLSIL.

The genes are TRBV5-6 and TRBJ2-2; D is tentatively TRBD1 or TRBD2 (5 bases each). The CDR3 is 17 residues long. V was shortened by 9 bases and J by 1 base, with 22 bases between the two germline ends. CDR1 is SGHDT, CDR2 YYEEEE, per germline. The CDR3 spells CATQGVEEQRNTGELFF. In DNA form, the CDR3 reads TGTGCCACGCAAGGGGTGGAGGAACAGAGGAACACCGGGGAGCTGTTTTTT.

The rearrangement links TRBV11-2 to TRBJ2-1, with a tentative D call TRBD2 (6 bases). V lost 2 bases to trimming and J lost 0 bases, with 8 bases between them. The CDR3 is 15 residues long. Germline CDR1 and CDR2: SGHAT and FQNNGV. CDR3 sequence: CASSLRGDSYNEQFF. In DNA form, the CDR3 reads TGTGCCAGCAGCTTACGCGGGGACTCCTACAATGAGCAGTTCTTC.

This clone has just a few counts. The chain uses TRBV9 and TRBJ1-1; D remains unclear. The CDR3 spans 15 residues. V was trimmed by 6 bases and J by 0 bases, leaving 15 bases between them. Per the germline V gene, CDR1 is SGDLS and CDR2 is YYNGEE. Here the CDR3 reads CASTSGGEMNTEAFF. As DNA, the CDR3 is TGTGCCAGCACCTCCGGCGGGGAGATGAACACTGAAGCTTTCTTT.

V gene TRBV4-1 combines with J gene TRBJ2-2; D is undetermined. In germline, CDR1 is MGHRA, CDR2 YSYEKL. The CDR3 extends over 15 amino acids. V was trimmed by 0 bases and J by 3 bases, leaving 8 bases between them. The CDR3 protein is CASSQEGQHTGELFF. The CDR3 nucleotides are TGCGCCAGCAGCCAAGAAGGCCAACACACCGGGGAGCTGTTTTTT.

The gene calls are TRBV27 and TRBJ1-5; D gene ambiguous. CDR1 and CDR2 from the germline V gene are MNHEY and SMNVEV (reference sequence). The CDR3 totals 13 residues. V was clipped by 2 bases and J by 5 bases, with 7 bases between them. The CDR3 spells CASSLVSYQPQHF. In nucleotides, the CDR3 is TGTGCCAGCAGTTTAGTGAGCTATCAGCCCCAGCATTTT.

In the case of this clone: At one end the junction does not follow the germline gene, possibly because of a read error. The rearrangement links TRBV11-2 to TRBJ2-7; no definite D call. CDR1 SGHAT and CDR2 FQNNGV come from the germline V gene. This CDR3 spans 16 amino acids. The CDR3 DNA is TGTGCCAGCAGCCTAGAGGCCGGCTATCTCTCCTACGAGCAGTACTTC. This gives the protein CASSLEAGYLSYEQYF.

The CDR3 DNA is TGTGCCATCAGTGACCAGGACGGTTGGGACGAGCAGTACTTC. This gives the protein CAISDQDGWDEQYF. This chain links TRBV10-3 with TRBJ2-7; D is unclear. V shed 3 bases and J shed 5 bases, with 14 bases lying between them. The CDR3 has 14 amino acids. Germline V gene data show CDR1 as ENHRY and CDR2 as SYGVKD.

The table lists this clone with a count of one. Other DNA sequences in the same sample also yield this CDR3. The rearrangement links TRBV27 to TRBJ2-7; TRBD2 matches 8 bases. CDR1 and CDR2 (germline): MNHEY, SMNVEV (reference sequence). The CDR3 loop spans 12 amino acids. The ends lost 8 bases at V and 7 bases at J; junction bases unmatched: 7. CDR3 bases: TGTGCCAGCTCGCCGTCGGGAGGGGAGCAGTACTTC. Translated, it gives CASSPSGGEQYF.

The chain employs TRBV28 and TRBJ2-7; the match to TRBD2 covers 11 bases. V dropped 3 bases and J dropped 2; count of bases not matched to a gene: 6. In germline, CDR1 is MDHEN, CDR2 SYDVKM. This CDR3 is built from 16 residues. The DNA for the CDR3 is TGTGCCAGCAGTTTCGGGACTAGCGGAGACCCCTACGAGCAGTACTTC. Its protein product is CASSFGTSGDPYEQYF.

Details on this clone: Other DNA sequences in this specimen translate into the identical CDR3. This sequence joins TRBV27 and TRBJ2-7, with D perhaps TRBD1 or TRBD2 (5 bases each). The CDR3 loop spans 12 amino acids. V lost 5 bases and J 6 bases, leaving 11 bases between the germline ends. CDR1 is MNHEY, CDR2 SMNVEV, per germline (reference sequence). The chain's CDR3 is CASSLFGGEQYF. As DNA, the CDR3 is TGTGCCAGCAGTCTATTTGGGGGCGAGCAGTACTTC.

V gene TRBV27 combines with J gene TRBJ2-7, with a tentative D call TRBD1 (5 bases). CDR1 MNHEY and CDR2 SMNVEV come from the germline V gene (reference sequence). The CDR3 covers 16 residues. Trimming stripped 5 bases from V and 3 bases from J, with 20 bases between. The CDR3 nucleotides are TGTGCCAGCAGTGAATTAGGGGCAGGGAAAAACTACGAGCAGTACTTC. Amino acid sequence: CASSELGAGKNYEQYF.

DNA of the CDR3: TGTGCCAGCAGCCCGAGGGACCATGAAAAACTGTTTTTT. Translated: CASSPRDHEKLFF. V and J are TRBV7-9 and TRBJ1-4; weak D call: TRBD1 (5 bases). The germline V gene has CDR1 SEHNR and CDR2 FQNEAQ (reference sequence). The CDR3 has 13 amino acids. V was pared by 5 bases and J by 6 bases, with 10 bases between.

The rearrangement links TRBV21-1 to TRBJ1-5; the table names TRBD1, a call not compared with the DNA. TRBV21-1 is a pseudogene. This CDR3 is built from 16 residues. The CDR3 region is CASSNYRDSPKKPQHF. The DNA for the CDR3 is TGTGCCAGCAGCAACTACCGCGACAGCCCCAAAAAGCCCCAGCATTTT.

The rearrangement joins TRBV7-6 to TRBJ2-3, with a possible D match to TRBD1 (7 bases). Trimming removed 1 base at V and 2 bases at J, with 25 bases between. The CDR3 sequence is 20 residues long. CDR1 and CDR2 (germline): SGHVS, FNYEAQ. Here the CDR3 reads CASSLEVQGRPPRPTDTQYF. The CDR3 nucleotides are TGTGCCAGCAGCTTAGAGGTACAGGGGAGGCCCCCGCGTCCCACAGATACGCAGTATTTT.

The rearrangement joins TRBV7-6 to TRBJ2-5; 7 bases are shared with TRBD2. V trimming: 1 base; J trimming: 1 base; junction bases outside the gene matches: 6. In germline, CDR1 is SGHVS, CDR2 FNYEAQ. The CDR3 covers 16 residues. In nucleotides, the CDR3 is TGTGCCAGCAGCTTAGGCCTGACTAGCCTCCAAGAGACCCAGTACTTC. Its translation is CASSLGLTSLQETQYF.

The J gene is TRBJ2-2, the V gene TRBV29-1; 7 positions match TRBD1. Germline V gives CDR1 SQVTM, CDR2 ANQGSEA. V dropped 8 bases and J dropped 2; count of bases not matched to a gene: 5. CDR3 size: 13 residues. CDR3 DNA sequence: TGCAGCACCTGGGACAGTAACACCGGGGAGCTGTTTTTT. Translated, it gives CSTWDSNTGELFF.

The V gene is TRBV7-9, the J gene TRBJ2-5; 12 bases agree with TRBD2. The CDR3 contains 15 residues. Germline-derived CDR1 and CDR2 are SEHNR and FQNEAQ (reference sequence). The trim removed 4 bases at V and 5 bases at J, leaving 5 bases unmatched. The CDR3 DNA reads as TGTGCCAGCAGCTCGACTAGCGGGAGAGCGGAGACCCAGTACTTC. Its translation is CASSSTSGRAETQYF.

V usage is TRBV27 and J usage is TRBJ2-7, with 10 bases lining up with TRBD2. This CDR3 has 15 amino acids. Germline V gene lookup returns CDR1 MNHEY and CDR2 SMNVEV (reference sequence). After removal of 7 bases from V and 2 bases from J, the junction contained 8 bases not matched to a gene. DNA for the CDR3: TGTGCCAGCAAATTAGCGGGAGGCAACACCTACGAGCAGTACTTC. It translates to CASKLAGGNTYEQYF.

The CDR3 here is CASSPTEAYGYTF. The CDR3 coding sequence is TGTGCCAGCAGCCCCACAGAGGCCTATGGCTACACCTTC. The V gene is TRBV7-9, the J gene TRBJ1-2; D ambiguous. CDR1 and CDR2 (germline): SEHNR, FQNEAQ (reference sequence). This CDR3 has 13 residues. Trimming stripped 5 bases from V and 4 bases from J, with 11 bases between. Full variable domain (remainder filled in from reference TRBV7-9 and TRBJ1-2): DTGVSQNPRHKITKRGQNVTFRCDPISEHNRLYWYRQTLGQGPEFLTYFQNEAQLEKSRLLSDRFSAERPKGSFSTLEIQRTEQGDSAMYLCASSPTEAYGYTFGSGTRLTVV.